These 26 T cell receptor beta chains came from one sample sequenced in a study of T cells in localized non-small cell lung cancer. TCRdb's table, derived via immunoSEQ multiplex PCR, lists solely in-frame clones and lacks some. The sample yields 55,000 to 80,000 clones, roughly 81% seen once. This sample comprised peripheral blood, obtained before any cancer treatment. These receptor sequences come from a female donor at least 60 years old with stage I lung adenocarcinoma.

The J gene is TRBJ2-3, the V gene TRBV19; either TRBD1 or TRBD2 may supply D (5 bases each). Germline values: CDR1 LNHDA, CDR2 SQIVND (reference sequence). V was cut by 4 bases and J by 0 bases, with 11 bases left in between. This CDR3 spans 15 amino acids. The CDR3: CASSKAGTSTDTQYF. CDR3 nucleotides: TGTGCCAGTAGTAAGGCCGGGACGAGCACAGATACGCAGTATTTT.

Only one count was recorded for this clone. The chain is built from TRBV19 and TRBJ2-7, with TRBD2 matching 10 bases. V trimming: 4 bases; J trimming: 8 bases; junction bases outside the gene matches: 14. This CDR3 spans 16 amino acids. Germline V CDR1 and CDR2: LNHDA, SQIVND (reference sequence). CDR3 in DNA: TGTGCCAGTAGTACTCTCCGGACTAGCGGAGCGACGCAGCAGTACTTC. As protein: CASSTLRTSGATQQYF.

This clone was seen only once. The V call is TRBV6-1, the J call TRBJ2-1, with 8 bases fitting TRBD2. With 3 bases clipped from V and 7 bases from J, the junction kept 11 bases outside the gene matches. The CDR3 sequence is 16 residues long. The V gene's germline CDR1 is MNHNS and CDR2 SASEGT. The CDR3 DNA is TGTGCCAGCAGTGATCCCACTAGCGGAGTATTGAATGAGCAGTTCTTC. Protein product: CASSDPTSGVLNEQFF.

This clone was observed a handful of times. J is TRBJ2-7 and V is TRBV7-9; D unresolved. Germline loops: CDR1 SEHNR, CDR2 FQNEAQ (reference sequence). The CDR3 sequence is 14 residues long. V was cut by 1 base and J by 2 bases, with 9 bases left in between. Written as DNA, the CDR3 is TGTGCCAGCAGCTTAGATCCGGCTACCTACGAGCAGTACTTC. Translating gives CASSLDPATYEQYF.

The chain couples TRBV6-5 to TRBJ2-2; 9 positions agree with TRBD2. Germline V gives CDR1 MNHEY, CDR2 SVGAGI. J was trimmed by 8 bases and V by 8 bases; bases with no gene match: 12. The CDR3 runs 15 residues. In DNA, the CDR3 is TGTGCCAGCCTCGGTTTGGGACTAGCAGCGGGGGAGCTGTTTTTT. Protein product: CASLGLGLAAGELFF.

The rearrangement links TRBV15 to TRBJ2-1, with 9 positions matching TRBD1. This CDR3 has 15 amino acids. Germline lookup yields CDR1 LNHNV and CDR2 YYDKDF (reference sequence). J was trimmed by 8 bases and V by 3 bases; bases with no gene match: 8. The CDR3 DNA sequence: TGTGCCACCAGCAGGCGACAGGGGGTAGGGGATGAGCAGTTCTTC. It translates to CATSRRQGVGDEQFF.

This chain connects TRBV7-9 to TRBJ2-2; D perhaps matches TRBD1 (5 bases). Per germline, CDR1 SEHNR and CDR2 FQNEAQ (reference sequence). This CDR3 spans 13 amino acids. Trimming removed 3 bases from V and 7 bases from J, with 9 bases in between. CDR3 amino acids: CASSFQGLGELFF. The CDR3 coding sequence is TGTGCCAGCAGCTTTCAGGGTCTCGGGGAGCTGTTTTTT.

The chain recombines TRBV19 with TRBJ1-5; a weak D match, TRBD1 (5 bases). Trimming stripped 1 base from V and 0 bases from J, with 13 bases between. The length of the CDR3 is 17 residues. Looked up from germline, CDR1 is LNHDA and CDR2 is SQIVND (reference sequence). CDR3 loop: CASSIGETDYSNQPQHF. CDR3 sequence (DNA): TGTGCCAGTAGTATAGGGGAGACAGACTATAGCAATCAGCCCCAGCATTTT.

The chain employs TRBV2 and TRBJ2-3; 14 nucleotides line up with TRBD2. The V and J ends lost 7 bases and 2 bases, in that order; junction bases with no gene match: 11. The CDR3 consists of 18 residues. Germline V lookup: CDR1 SNHLY, CDR2 FYNNEI. The CDR3 reads CASISGTSGGKITDTQYF. DNA of the CDR3: TGTGCCAGCATTTCCGGGACTAGCGGGGGAAAGATCACAGATACGCAGTATTTT. Supplemented by reference TRBV2 and TRBJ2-3, the full variable domain reads EPEVTQTPSHQVTQMGQEVILRCVPISNHLYFYWYRQILGQKVEFLVSFYNNEISEKSEIFDDQFSVERPDGSNFTLKIRSTKLEDSAMYFCASISGTSGGKITDTQYFGPGTRLTVL.

The gene calls are TRBV2 and TRBJ2-4; D ambiguous. Trimming took off 6 bases at V and 2 bases at J, with 14 bases between the two ends. Germline V gene data show CDR1 as SNHLY and CDR2 as FYNNEI. CDR3 length: 15 amino acids. CDR3 in DNA: TGTGCCAGCAGGGAGTTTGGTATATCCAAAAACATTCAGTACTTC. It specifies CASREFGISKNIQYF.

The chain has TRBV30 and TRBJ1-2; 7 nucleotides line up with TRBD1. The CDR3 is 16 residues long. Trimming at V came to 3 bases and at J to 5 bases, leaving 15 bases not matched to a gene. Per the germline V gene, CDR1 is GTSNPN and CDR2 is SVGIG (reference sequence). The CDR3 DNA reads as TGTGCCTGGAGCCTGACAGGGACACCGGGGGGGTATGGCTACACCTTC. Translated, it gives CAWSLTGTPGGYGYTF.

DNA of the CDR3: TGTGCCAGCAGCTTGCCGGGACAGGGGTTCCTAGGCTACACCTTC. This encodes CASSLPGQGFLGYTF. J is TRBJ1-2 and V is TRBV5-4, with 10 positions matching TRBD1. CDR3 size: 15 residues. Germline CDR1 SGHNT, CDR2 YYREEE (reference sequence). V lost 1 base and J lost 8; bases outside the gene matches: 8.

The rearrangement joins TRBV7-9 to TRBJ1-2, with D tentatively TRBD1 (5 bases). This CDR3 contains 14 residues. CDR1 and CDR2 (germline): SEHNR, FQNEAQ (reference sequence). V was cut by 7 bases and J by 4 bases, with 16 bases left in between. The CDR3 DNA is TGTGCCAGCACTCCCGGAGCAGGGCGCTATGGCTACACCTTC. Protein product: CASTPGAGRYGYTF.

The chain recombines TRBV21-1 with TRBJ2-7; the table gives TRBD1 as D, unverified against the DNA. TRBV21-1 counts as a pseudogene. This CDR3 has 15 amino acids. This CDR3 is CASSKRDSRPYEQYF. The CDR3, as DNA: TGTGCCAGCAGCAAACGGGACAGTCGACCCTACGAGCAGTACTTC.

The chain has TRBV5-8 and TRBJ1-2; 8 bases line up with TRBD1. The V and J ends lost 3 bases and 7 bases, in that order; junction bases with no gene match: 5. Germline V gene data show CDR1 as SGHTS and CDR2 as YDEGEE. The CDR3 is 13 amino acids. Written as DNA, the CDR3 is TGTGCCAGCAGCTCGACAGGGGAGGGTGGCTACACCTTC. Encoded protein: CASSSTGEGGYTF.

The rearrangement links TRBV19 to TRBJ2-6, with 8 bases lining up with TRBD1. The CDR3 contains 20 residues. Germline V CDR1 and CDR2: LNHDA, SQIVND (reference sequence). Trimming cost V 6 bases and J 1 base; bases outside gene matches: 17. The CDR3 spells CASSFRISGQGASGANVLTF. CDR3 sequence (DNA): TGTGCCAGTAGCTTCCGTATCTCTGGACAGGGTGCTTCTGGGGCCAACGTCCTGACTTTC.

This sequence joins TRBV6-5 and TRBJ1-5; tentative D call: TRBD1 (6 bases). Germline V CDR1 and CDR2: MNHEY, SVGAGI. The V end was cut by 1 base, the J end by 7 bases, with 11 bases between. The CDR3 sequence is 14 residues long. The CDR3 spells CASSYFRGYQPQHF. As DNA, the CDR3 is TGTGCCAGCAGTTACTTCAGGGGATACCAGCCCCAGCATTTT.

J is TRBJ2-3 and V is TRBV7-3, with D unclear. This CDR3 is built from 14 residues. V lost 2 bases and J lost 1, with 7 bases in between. CDR1 and CDR2 (germline): SGHTA, FQGTGA. The CDR3 spells CASSLDPGTDTQYF. The CDR3 nucleotides are TGTGCCAGCAGCTTAGATCCGGGCACAGATACGCAGTATTTT. Filled out from reference TRBV7-3 and TRBJ2-3, the complete variable domain reads GAGVSQTPSNKVTEKGKYVELRCDPISGHTALYWYRQSLGQGPEFLIYFQGTGAADDSGLPNDRFFAVRPEGSVSTLKIQRTERGDSAVYLCASSLDPGTDTQYFGPGTRLTVL.

The chain carries TRBV7-9 and TRBJ1-2; D gene uncertain. Trimming took 3 bases from V and 4 from J, leaving 9 bases between them. Germline values: CDR1 SEHNR, CDR2 FQNEAQ (reference sequence). The CDR3 contains 13 residues. CDR3 coding DNA: TGTGCCAGCAGCTTCACGCAGTTCTATGGCTACACCTTC. This codes for CASSFTQFYGYTF.

This rearrangement joins TRBV6-6 to TRBJ1-1, with a weak D call TRBD1 (6 bases). The CDR3 loop spans 15 amino acids. Germline-derived CDR1 and CDR2 are MNHNY and SVGAGI (reference sequence). V lost 1 base and J lost 5, with 14 bases in between. The CDR3 DNA reads TGTGCCAGCAGTTACTACCTACAGGGTCGGACTGAAGCTTTCTTT. Its protein product is CASSYYLQGRTEAFF.

V is TRBV6-1 and J is TRBJ2-7; the D is unclear. The CDR3 spans 13 residues. Trimming left V 7 bases short and J 0 bases short, with 10 bases between. CDR1 is MNHNS and CDR2 is SASEGT in the germline V gene. The CDR3 here is CASNIRASYEQYF. CDR3 coding DNA: TGTGCCAGCAATATCCGGGCCTCCTACGAGCAGTACTTC.

With respect to this clone: In the same sample, other DNA sequences code for this CDR3. This rearrangement joins TRBV2 to TRBJ1-5, with 7 bases fitting TRBD1. After removal of 7 bases from V and 2 bases from J, the junction contained 2 bases not matched to a gene. Germline loops: CDR1 SNHLY, CDR2 FYNNEI. The CDR3 sequence is 13 residues long. The CDR3 DNA follows: TGTGCCAGCACCGGGACAGGCAATCAGCCCCAGCATTTT. Amino acid sequence: CASTGTGNQPQHF.

This clone came up once. The sample has other DNA sequences that encode this CDR3 too. The chain has TRBV29-1 and TRBJ1-1; tentative D call: TRBD1 (5 bases). V gave up 3 bases and J gave up 5 bases, with 13 bases separating them. The CDR3 has 13 amino acids. Germline CDR1 is SQVTM and CDR2 is ANQGSEA. The CDR3 loop is CSVDPGTGTEAFF. The CDR3 nucleotides read TGCAGCGTTGACCCGGGGACGGGAACTGAAGCTTTCTTT.

The chain links TRBV6-1 to TRBJ1-2; D ambiguous. The V and J ends lost 5 bases and 3 bases respectively, with 7 bases between them. Germline V lookup: CDR1 MNHNS, CDR2 SASEGT. The CDR3 spans 12 residues. Here the CDR3 reads CASSSKDYGYTF. CDR3 coding DNA: TGTGCCAGCAGTTCAAAAGACTATGGCTACACCTTC.

This clone was found a few times. The chain joins TRBV6-6 to TRBJ1-2, with D possibly TRBD1 on 5 matching bases. V gave up 4 bases and J gave up 1 base, with 10 bases separating them. Germline V gene sequence: CDR1 MNHNY, CDR2 SVGAGI (reference sequence). There are 14 residues in the CDR3. CDR3 protein: CASSSLQVNYGYTF. In DNA form, the CDR3 reads TGTGCCAGCAGTTCCCTACAGGTTAACTATGGCTACACCTTC.

This rearrangement joins TRBV29-1 to TRBJ1-2; the D gene is possibly TRBD1 (6 bases). Deletions cut 4 bases from V and 2 bases from J, with 8 bases between. The CDR3 consists of 12 residues. The germline gives CDR1 SQVTM, CDR2 ANQGSEA. DNA of the CDR3: TGCAGCGTTGCAGACAGGAACTATGGCTACACCTTC. As protein: CSVADRNYGYTF.